The 29 T cell receptor beta chains reported below all come from one sample, sequenced in a study of OX40 agonist ivuxolimab in advanced cancers. The repertoire was sequenced with immunoSEQ multiplex PCR; TCRdb's copy has only in-frame clones and lacks some. Of around 40,000 clones in the sample, roughly four fifths were seen once. This specimen consisted of CD4+ or CD8+ T cells sorted from blood, obtained in a trial of the OX40 agonist ivuxolimab. These receptors all come from an adult with an advanced solid tumor such as melanoma, head and neck, liver or kidney cancer.

This chain uses TRBV6-1 with TRBJ1-5; no clear D gene. The CDR3 has 13 residues. V was clipped by 2 bases and J by 6 bases, with 8 bases between them. Germline CDR1 MNHNS, CDR2 SASEGT. CDR3 DNA sequence: TGTGCCAGCAGTGAACATCGTGGTCAGCCCCAGCATTTT. Its translation is CASSEHRGQPQHF.

The chain joins TRBV6-5 to TRBJ1-4, with TRBD1 matching over 9 bases. The CDR3 length is 15 residues. Per germline, CDR1 MNHEY and CDR2 SVGAGI. The trim removed 8 bases at V and 7 bases at J, leaving 11 bases unmatched. In DNA form, the CDR3 reads TGTGCCAGCCGAACCGGGGGGACAGGGAGTGAAAAACTGTTTTTT. Translated: CASRTGGTGSEKLFF.

The genes are TRBV6-4 and TRBJ1-6; a possible D gene is TRBD1 (5 bases). V shed 3 bases and J shed 4 bases, with 10 bases lying between them. Germline V gives CDR1 MRHNA, CDR2 SNTAGT. The CDR3 runs to 15 residues. CDR3 sequence: CASSEGTVYNSPLHF. CDR3 sequence (DNA): TGTGCCAGCAGTGAAGGGACGGTGTATAATTCACCCCTCCACTTT.

The J gene is TRBJ1-1, the V gene TRBV5-1, with unresolved D. CDR3 length: 14 residues. V gave up 0 bases and J gave up 0 bases, with 6 bases separating them. CDR1 is SGHRS and CDR2 is YFSETQ in the germline V gene. CDR3 nucleotide sequence: TGCGCCAGCAGCTTGGCCGGGATGAACACTGAAGCTTTCTTT. Residues: CASSLAGMNTEAFF.

In DNA, the CDR3 is TGTGCCACCAGCAGAGTACCGGGGGCCTACGAGCAGTACTTC. Translated: CATSRVPGAYEQYF. The chain employs TRBV15 and TRBJ2-7; D is perhaps TRBD2 (6 bases). The V end lost 1 base, the J end lost 2 bases, and 9 bases lay between the germline ends. The CDR3 covers 14 residues. CDR1 is LNHNV, CDR2 YYDKDF, per germline (reference sequence). Drawing the rest from reference TRBV15 and TRBJ2-7, the complete variable domain is DAMVIQNPRYQVTQFGKPVTLSCSQTLNHNVMYWYQQKSSQAPKLLFHYYDKDFNNEADTPDNFQSRRPNTSFCFLDIRSPGLGDTAMYLCATSRVPGAYEQYFGPGTRLTVT.

The rearrangement links TRBV4-1 to TRBJ2-7, with D possibly TRBD2 on 5 matching bases. The CDR3 has 14 amino acids. Per the germline V gene, CDR1 is MGHRA and CDR2 is YSYEKL. The V end was cut by 0 bases, the J end by 4 bases, with 10 bases between. The CDR3 loop reads CASSQEPGGYEQYF. Here the CDR3 DNA reads TGCGCCAGCAGCCAAGAACCAGGAGGTTACGAGCAGTACTTC.

V and J are TRBV6-5 and TRBJ2-7; 8 positions agree with TRBD2. Germline CDR1 MNHEY, CDR2 SVGAGI. The CDR3 sequence is 13 residues long. V trimming: 6 bases; J trimming: 3 bases; junction bases outside the gene matches: 4. In nucleotides, the CDR3 is TGTGCCAGCAGGGGACTAGGACTCTACGAGCAGTACTTC. Amino acids: CASRGLGLYEQYF.

The V gene is TRBV10-1, the J gene TRBJ1-4; D is unclear. The CDR3 has 13 residues. Trimming removed 6 bases at V and 3 bases at J, with 8 bases between. Per germline, CDR1 WNHNN and CDR2 SYGVQD (reference sequence). The CDR3: CASSKGSNEKLFF. The CDR3 coding sequence is TGCGCCAGCAGCAAAGGGTCTAATGAAAAACTGTTTTTT.

This chain connects TRBV6-5 to TRBJ2-7, with 12 positions matching TRBD2. The trim removed 5 bases at V and 5 bases at J, leaving 7 bases unmatched. Germline CDR1 MNHEY, CDR2 SVGAGI. The CDR3 spans 15 residues. As DNA, the CDR3 is TGTGCCAGCAGTGACTTAAGGACTAGCGGGAACGAGCAGTACTTC. Its protein product is CASSDLRTSGNEQYF.

V gene TRBV29-1 combines with J gene TRBJ2-1; no firm D call. Germline CDR1 reads SQVTM; CDR2 reads ANQGSEA. Trimming shortened V by 6 bases and J by 7 bases, and 25 bases separated the two germline ends. The CDR3 has 16 residues. For the CDR3, the DNA is TGCAGCGTCACTCCCCTAGTTGGCCGGGCGTCTAATGAGCAGTTCTTC. Its protein product is CSVTPLVGRASNEQFF.

The CDR3 bases are TGTGCCAGCTCCCCCAGGGACAGGGGAAACACCGGGGAGCTGTTTTTT. It encodes CASSPRDRGNTGELFF. V gene TRBV18 combines with J gene TRBJ2-2; 10 bases fit TRBD1. This CDR3 region has 16 residues. V was clipped by 6 bases and J by 2 bases; unmatched bases: 6. CDR1 is KGHSH, CDR2 LQKENI, per germline.

V and J are TRBV4-1 and TRBJ2-5; TRBD2 matches at 15 bases. This CDR3 contains 20 residues. V gave up 0 bases and J gave up 0 bases; unmatched junction bases: 8. CDR1 is MGHRA, CDR2 YSYEKL, per germline. CDR3 residues: CASSQETGLAGGLYQETQYF. CDR3 DNA: TGCGCCAGCAGCCAAGAAACGGGACTAGCGGGGGGTTTGTACCAAGAGACCCAGTACTTC.

The V and J genes are TRBV2 and TRBJ1-6, with TRBD1 matching over 7 bases. The CDR3 is made up of 16 amino acids. Germline assignment: CDR1 SNHLY and CDR2 FYNNEI. Losses at the gene ends were 5 bases for V and 7 bases for J; bases not matched to a gene: 11. CDR3 in DNA: TGTGCCAGCAGTAACAACCCGGGACAGAGGAATTCACCCCTCCACTTT. Its protein product is CASSNNPGQRNSPLHF.

The chain couples TRBV27 to TRBJ2-3; 9 bases are shared with TRBD1. This CDR3 is 15 amino acids long. CDR1 and CDR2 (germline): MNHEY, SMNVEV (reference sequence). V dropped 3 bases and J dropped 5; count of bases not matched to a gene: 6. The CDR3 nucleotides are TGTGCCAGCAGTTTCCGGGACAGGGTACAAGATACGCAGTATTTT. This translates into CASSFRDRVQDTQYF.

The chain has TRBV6-5 and TRBJ1-2; unclear D gene. V was clipped by 5 bases and J by 0 bases, with 13 bases between them. The germline gives CDR1 MNHEY, CDR2 SVGAGI. The CDR3 is made up of 15 amino acids. The CDR3 DNA reads TGTGCCAGCAGTGGCCCGGGCACCTCTAACTATGGCTACACCTTC. Amino acids: CASSGPGTSNYGYTF.

This sequence joins TRBV13 and TRBJ1-4, with D possibly matching TRBD1 (6 bases). Looked up from germline, CDR1 is PRHDT and CDR2 is FYEKMQ (reference sequence). The V end lost 5 bases, the J end lost 5 bases, and 15 bases lay between the germline ends. This CDR3 is built from 15 residues. For the CDR3, the DNA is TGTGCCAGCAGCGAAAGGTTGCAGGGGAATGAAAAACTGTTTTTT. Translation gives CASSERLQGNEKLFF.

The genes are TRBV5-1 and TRBJ2-1; 10 nucleotides agree with TRBD1. Germline lookup yields CDR1 SGHRS and CDR2 YFSETQ. CDR3 size: 15 residues. Trimming at V came to 0 bases and at J to 10 bases, leaving 7 bases not matched to a gene. DNA for the CDR3: TGCGCCAGCAGCTTGGAAGGGACAGGGGTTGGGGAGCAGTTCTTC. Translation gives CASSLEGTGVGEQFF.

The rearrangement links TRBV2 to TRBJ2-2; TRBD2 matches 8 bases. CDR1 and CDR2 (germline): SNHLY, FYNNEI. The CDR3 runs to 16 residues. Trimming took 2 bases from V and 5 from J; bases not matched to a gene: 7. The CDR3 is CASSETGLGPTGELFF. In nucleotides, the CDR3 is TGTGCCAGCAGTGAAACGGGACTAGGACCGACCGGGGAGCTGTTTTTT.

This chain connects TRBV25-1 to TRBJ1-2, with D uncertain. Germline CDR1 and CDR2: MGHDK and SYGVNS. The CDR3 runs to 15 residues. Trimming cost V 7 bases and J 0 bases, with 15 bases left between them. The CDR3 loop is CASTGNIRANYGYTF. The CDR3 region has the DNA TGTGCCAGCACGGGGAATATAAGGGCTAACTATGGCTACACCTTC.

This chain links TRBV28 with TRBJ2-5; TRBD2 aligns across 12 bases. Germline lookup yields CDR1 MDHEN and CDR2 SYDVKM. V trimming: 7 bases; J trimming: 5 bases; junction bases outside the gene matches: 20. CDR3 size: 19 residues. CDR3 nucleotides: TGTGCCAGCAATGGAGGGCGGGAGGGACTAGCGGGTCCGGGGGAGACCCAGTACTTC. As protein: CASNGGREGLAGPGETQYF.

CDR3 amino acids: CATSAGGQPQHF. The CDR3 DNA reads as TGTGCCACCAGCGCGGGGGGTCAGCCCCAGCATTTT. The V gene is TRBV15, the J gene TRBJ1-5, with D perhaps matching TRBD1 (5 bases). The CDR3 covers 12 residues. The V end was cut by 5 bases, the J end by 6 bases, with 8 bases between. CDR1 and CDR2 from the germline V gene are LNHNV and YYDKDF (reference sequence).

The rearrangement links TRBV27 to TRBJ2-3; unclear D gene. The CDR3 loop spans 14 amino acids. Germline V gene lookup returns CDR1 MNHEY and CDR2 SMNVEV (reference sequence). The V end lost 3 bases, the J end lost 0 bases, and 7 bases lay between the germline ends. CDR3 DNA sequence: TGTGCCAGCAGTTTTCATACTAGCACAGATACGCAGTATTTT. It encodes CASSFHTSTDTQYF.

Details on this clone: A much larger clone lies one base from this, so it may be a read error. V usage is TRBV4-2 and J usage is TRBJ2-7; possibly TRBD1 or TRBD2 for D (5 bases each). Germline values: CDR1 LGHNA, CDR2 YNFKEQ. V lost 8 bases and J 3 bases, leaving 8 bases between the germline ends. This CDR3 spans 11 amino acids. CDR3 DNA: TGTGCCAGCGGGACCTTCTACGAGCAGTACTTC. It encodes CASGTFYEQYF.

The chain uses TRBV19 and TRBJ2-4; 7 nucleotides match TRBD1. CDR1 is LNHDA and CDR2 is SQIVND in the germline V gene (reference sequence). V dropped 5 bases and J dropped 5; count of bases not matched to a gene: 9. This CDR3 spans 15 amino acids. The CDR3: CASSGGQFFQNIQYF. The CDR3 region has the DNA TGTGCCAGTAGTGGGGGACAGTTTTTCCAAAACATTCAGTACTTC.

The chain couples TRBV30 to TRBJ2-2; D may match TRBD1 or TRBD2 (5 bases each). Germline-derived CDR1 and CDR2 are GTSNPN and SVGIG (reference sequence). V was pared by 2 bases and J by 6 bases, with 7 bases between. The CDR3 runs to 12 residues. The CDR3 is CAWSLGAGELFF. CDR3 nucleotide sequence: TGTGCCTGGAGTTTGGGGGCCGGGGAGCTGTTTTTT.

This clone is classed as medium-sized. The rearrangement uses TRBV2 and TRBJ1-5, with 7 bases fitting TRBD1. CDR3 length: 15 residues. Trimming took 6 bases from V and 0 from J; bases not matched to a gene: 5. Germline CDR1 reads SNHLY; CDR2 reads FYNNEI. The chain's CDR3 is CASRRQGPSNQPQHF. CDR3 DNA sequence: TGTGCCAGCAGAAGACAGGGACCTAGCAATCAGCCCCAGCATTTT.

The rearrangement uses TRBV5-4 and TRBJ2-2, with 12 positions matching TRBD1. The trim removed 4 bases at V and 8 bases at J, leaving 6 bases unmatched. This CDR3 contains 15 residues. Germline assignment: CDR1 SGHNT and CDR2 YYREEE (reference sequence). CDR3 DNA: TGTGCCAGCAGCGCCCGGGACAGGGGGCTTGGGGAGCTGTTTTTT. Its protein is CASSARDRGLGELFF. The full variable domain, in which reference TRBV5-4 and TRBJ2-2 provide the parts outside the CDR3, is ETGVTQSPTHLIKTRGQQVTLRCSSQSGHNTVSWYQQALGQGPQFIFQYYREEENGRGNFPPRFSGLQFPNYSSELNVNALELDDSALYLCASSARDRGLGELFFGEGSRLTVL.

The chain uses TRBV11-2 and TRBJ2-7, with D possibly being TRBD1 (6 bases). This CDR3 spans 14 amino acids. CDR1 is SGHAT, CDR2 FQNNGV, per germline. Trimming took 2 bases from V and 5 from J, leaving 13 bases between them. The CDR3 nucleotides read TGTGCCAGCAGCTTAAACAGGGTAGCCCACGAGCAGTACTTC. Translated, it gives CASSLNRVAHEQYF.

The rearrangement links TRBV7-9 to TRBJ2-7; 10 bases match TRBD2. J gave up 2 bases and V 1 base, and 5 bases lay outside the gene matches. CDR1 and CDR2 (germline): SEHNR, FQNEAQ (reference sequence). The CDR3 contains 16 residues. The CDR3 nucleotides are TGTGCCAGCAGCTTAGTCCTAGCGGGGGCAACCTACGAGCAGTACTTC. This encodes CASSLVLAGATYEQYF.